This T cell receptor (beta chain) was documented in a study of graft-versus-host responses after intestinal transplantation. Study observations and caveats: Circulating GvH clone levels at their peak were associated with HvG declines (early post-transplant).

The CDR3 is made up of 12 amino acids. Trimming removed 3 bases at V and 4 bases at J, with 4 bases between. CDR1 MGHRA and CDR2 YSYEKL come from the germline V gene. Assay: immunoSEQ multiplex PCR; the TCRdb copy retains only in-frame clones and omits some. This table has 95,000 to 150,000 clones, around 96% appearing once. On this clone: What it binds is not known.

The receptor was isolated from a human donor who received an intestinal transplant. Material: unstimulated CD8+ T cells sorted from spleen or lymph node cells, obtained before intestinal transplant. The V gene is TRBV4-1, the J gene TRBJ1-3, with D uncertain. The CDR3 DNA is TGCGCCAGCAGCCAGGCAGGAAACACCATATATTTT. Its translation is CASSQAGNTIYF.